This T cell receptor beta chain was observed in a study of Graves' ophthalmopathy and Graves' hyperthyroidism. Study outcomes and limitations: Detected in blood as well were most expanded thyroid clonotypes with frequency above 0.001.

Presentation of ophthalmopathy in the donors involved moderate-to-severe activity, CAS ≥3, NOSPECS ≥4 and a duration under 3 months. This clonotype has only a few counts. Its antigen is not identified. Germline and junction disagree at one end, which may indicate a read error. RNA transcripts yielded amplified TCR beta CDR3 regions. An initial RT-PCR round employing HTBI primers preceded a second-round multiplex PCR. TCRdb re-derived calls from the multiplex PCR reads in MiXCR, one entry per CDR3 protein. The sample gives about 480,000 distinct CDR3 sequences, approximately 15% of which show up once; about 10% is in the top ten. This CDR3 has 14 residues. The germline V gene has CDR1 SNHLY and CDR2 FYNNEI.

This TCR derives from a woman aged 25 to 39 with Graves' ophthalmopathy. V usage is TRBV2 and J usage is TRBJ2-4; 8 bases align to TRBD1. The sequenced sample consisted of blood. Here the CDR3 reads CASRDREAKNIKYF. CDR3 coding DNA: TGTGCCAGCAGGGACAGGGAAGCCAAAAACATTAAGTACTTC.